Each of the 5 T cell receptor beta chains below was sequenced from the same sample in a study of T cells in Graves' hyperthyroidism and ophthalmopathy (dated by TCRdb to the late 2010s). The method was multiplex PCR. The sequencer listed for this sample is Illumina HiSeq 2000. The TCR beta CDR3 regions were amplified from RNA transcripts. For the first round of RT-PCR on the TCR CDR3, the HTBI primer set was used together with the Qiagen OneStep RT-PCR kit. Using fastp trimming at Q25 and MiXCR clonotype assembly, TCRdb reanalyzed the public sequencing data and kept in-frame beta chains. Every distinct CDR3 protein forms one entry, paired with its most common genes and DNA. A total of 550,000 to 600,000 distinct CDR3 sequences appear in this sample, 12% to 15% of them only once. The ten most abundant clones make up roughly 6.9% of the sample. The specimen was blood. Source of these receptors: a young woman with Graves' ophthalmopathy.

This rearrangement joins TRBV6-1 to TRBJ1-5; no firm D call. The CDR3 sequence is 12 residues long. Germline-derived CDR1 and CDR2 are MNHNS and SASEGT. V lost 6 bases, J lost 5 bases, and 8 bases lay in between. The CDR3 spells CASRAPYQPQHF. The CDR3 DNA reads TGTGCCAGCAGAGCACCCTATCAGCCCCAGCATTTT.

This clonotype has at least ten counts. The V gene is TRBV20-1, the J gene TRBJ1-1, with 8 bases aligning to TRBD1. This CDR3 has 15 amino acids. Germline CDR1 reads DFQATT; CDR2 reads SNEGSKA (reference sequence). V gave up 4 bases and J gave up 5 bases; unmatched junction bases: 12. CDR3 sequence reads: CSAKGQGGLETEAFF. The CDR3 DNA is TGCAGTGCTAAAGGACAGGGAGGGTTGGAAACTGAAGCTTTCTTT.

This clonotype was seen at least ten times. Here the CDR3 DNA reads TGCAGTGCTGAGCGGGAGATGGGTTACGAGCAGTACTTC. Amino acids: CSAEREMGYEQYF. This chain joins TRBV20-1 and TRBJ2-7; TRBD2 matches at 8 bases. Germline trimming cut 5 bases from V and 4 bases from J; bases unmatched to any gene: 7. CDR1 DFQATT and CDR2 SNEGSKA come from the germline V gene (reference sequence). CDR3 size: 13 residues.

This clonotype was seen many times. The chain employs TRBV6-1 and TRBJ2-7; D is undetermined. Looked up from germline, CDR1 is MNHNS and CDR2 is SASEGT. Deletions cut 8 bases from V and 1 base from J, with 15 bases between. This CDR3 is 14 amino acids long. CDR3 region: CASSGWEASYEQYF. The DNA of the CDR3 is TGTGCCAGCTCCGGGTGGGAAGCTTCCTACGAGCAGTACTTC.

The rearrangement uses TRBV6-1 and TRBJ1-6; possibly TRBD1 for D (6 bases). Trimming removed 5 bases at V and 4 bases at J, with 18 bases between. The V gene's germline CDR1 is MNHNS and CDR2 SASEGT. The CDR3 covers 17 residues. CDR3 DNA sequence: TGTGCCAGCAGTTCGACAGGTGGGGTCCTATATAATTCACCCCTCCACTTT. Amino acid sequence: CASSSTGGVLYNSPLHF.